This is a list of T cell receptor beta chains from one sample in a study of cytomegalovirus exposure and HLA in healthy donors. Using immunoSEQ multiplex PCR, the repertoire was profiled, and TCRdb retains in-frame clones only, with some absent. The sample consists of over 120,000 clones, roughly 79% of them appearing once. The sample comprised PBMCs. These TCRs come from a man aged 25 to 40 in good health and CMV-seropositive. Both conserved end residues are part of each CDR3. A D gene is named only where the DNA matches it firmly.

TRBV19 | TRBD1 | CASSADRGSWNEQFF
TRBV7-3 | TRBD1 | CASSLRLRGDSNQPQHF
TRBV5-4 | TRBD2 | CASSYTSGRPYEQYF
TRBV25-1 | TRBD1 | CASRGGRPGQSNQPQHF
TRBV27 | - | CASSFTGWDQPQHF
TRBV10-1 | TRBD1 | CASTGQGVMVREKLFF
TRBV7-5 | - | CARSTRDTRRSYEQYF
TRBV19 | TRBD2 | CASSIWSSGRSKEQFF
TRBV30 | - | CAWSKQGSEAFF
TRBV1 | - | CTSSSILAGAFTDTQYF
TRBV9 | TRBD2 | CASSGGSTGHGTDTQYF
TRBV18 | - | CASSPPSLGLAFF
TRBV28 | TRBD1 | CASSRRTGTGEFFTEYGSQGYTF
TRBV6-5 | - | CASSQTAYNEQYF
TRBV11-2 | - | CASSSSEGRLFEQYF
TRBV27 | TRBD1 | CASTLGGTGDVLDNSPLHF
TRBV19 | - | CASSIWGGGTYEQYF
TRBV28 | - | CASLQGEGYTF
TRBV6-5 | - | CASSPELVYNEQFF
TRBV9 | - | CASSPYRDTQYF
TRBV5-1 | - | CASSLGGMGETQYF
TRBV10-1 | TRBD1 | CASTRGLGTGELFF
TRBV29-1 | TRBD1 | CSGGTGTGNEQYF
TRBV19 | - | CASSLGENQPQHF
TRBV29-1 | TRBD2 | CSVDGGEGHSYNEQFF
TRBV4-1 | - | CASSQRGGYEQYF
TRBV5-5 | TRBD2 | CASSLEASGGIEQFF
TRBV30 | - | CAWSDPVSQYF
TRBV5-1 | TRBD1 | CASRRGQGSSDTQYF
TRBV18 | TRBD1 | CASSPLAGGVSYEQYF
TRBV1 | - | CTSSQDEQRYSNQPQHF
TRBV28 | TRBD1 | CASSLAGTGNQPQHF
TRBV4-1 | - | CASSQVHLTYTDTQYF
TRBV5-1 | TRBD1 | CASSLEGARGYTF
TRBV19 | - | CASTIQGGQPQHF
TRBV18 | - | CASSARQGGTGELFF
TRBV7-3 | - | CASSLTRGGNSPLHF
TRBV2 | TRBD1 | CASSGQTGGLYNEQFF
TRBV14 | TRBD2 | CASSQDTGSGRVYEQYF
TRBV7-2 | - | CASSSFKLAQETQYF
TRBV9 | - | CASSDDHAVYGYTF
TRBV28 | TRBD2 | CASSSATSGTYNEQFF
TRBV5-1 | TRBD1 | CASSQGTGGEETQYF
TRBV4-1 | - | CASSQGLGPETQYF
TRBV19 | TRBD1 | CASTAGQGALQPQHF
TRBV28 | TRBD1 | CASSFTGGPHQPQHF
TRBV30 | TRBD1 | CAWSPQGALGYTF
TRBV27 | TRBD1 | CASSLPRGRGLYEQYF
TRBV25-1 | - | CASQNYNEQFF
TRBV7-8 | - | CASSSYGVNTEAFF
TRBV6-5 | TRBD1 | CASSREGAYGYTF
TRBV5-8 | TRBD1 | CASSFRGTGGVEEQFF
TRBV5-1 | TRBD1 | CASSLQGQGQQETQYF
TRBV6-5 | TRBD1 | CASSYSEKGAYGYTF
TRBV28 | - | CASRWTTEGTQYF
TRBV13 | TRBD1 | CASSSKDRGNADTQYF
TRBV7-3 | - | CASSLGQLNSGNTIYF